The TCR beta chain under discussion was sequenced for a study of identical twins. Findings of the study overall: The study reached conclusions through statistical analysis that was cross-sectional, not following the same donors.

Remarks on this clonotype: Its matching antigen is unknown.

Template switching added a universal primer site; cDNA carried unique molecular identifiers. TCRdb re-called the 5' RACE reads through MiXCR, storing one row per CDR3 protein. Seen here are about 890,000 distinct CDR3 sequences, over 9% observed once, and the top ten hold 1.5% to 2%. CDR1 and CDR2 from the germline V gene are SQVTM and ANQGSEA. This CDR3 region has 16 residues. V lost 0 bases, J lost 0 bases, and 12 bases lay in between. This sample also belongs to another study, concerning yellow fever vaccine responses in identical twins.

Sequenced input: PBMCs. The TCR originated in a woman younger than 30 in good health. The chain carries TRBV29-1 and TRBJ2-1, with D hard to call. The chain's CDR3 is CSVEDRAVSSYNEQFF. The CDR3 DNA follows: TGCAGCGTTGAAGATCGTGCCGTTAGCTCCTACAATGAGCAGTTCTTC.